This T cell receptor (beta chain) comes out of a study of CD4+ T cells in melanoma. Repertoires were generated with immunoSEQ multiplex PCR, while TCRdb's copy carries only in-frame clones and drops some. Of about 6,500 clones in the sample, 45% to 55% were seen once. Germline trimming cut 4 bases from V and 6 bases from J; bases unmatched to any gene: 13. Germline V gene data show CDR1 as SGHAT and CDR2 as FQNNGV. The CDR3 covers 16 residues. This clone was seen only a few times. Its antigen is as yet unknown. Broader study findings: Reportedly, melanoma neoantigen-specific CD4+ T cells showed varied differentiation states. A reported correlation linked neoantigen-specific CD4+ T cells to CD8+, macrophage and B cell function.

The gene calls are TRBV11-2 and TRBJ1-2; 8 bases align to TRBD1. Source material: cells from a culture (not recorded whether cultured in vitro). The sequence was obtained from a human donor with melanoma. CDR3 nucleotide sequence: TGTGCCAGCAGCTCAGGACCCCAGACAGGGGCGGATGGCTACACCTTC. Protein product: CASSSGPQTGADGYTF.